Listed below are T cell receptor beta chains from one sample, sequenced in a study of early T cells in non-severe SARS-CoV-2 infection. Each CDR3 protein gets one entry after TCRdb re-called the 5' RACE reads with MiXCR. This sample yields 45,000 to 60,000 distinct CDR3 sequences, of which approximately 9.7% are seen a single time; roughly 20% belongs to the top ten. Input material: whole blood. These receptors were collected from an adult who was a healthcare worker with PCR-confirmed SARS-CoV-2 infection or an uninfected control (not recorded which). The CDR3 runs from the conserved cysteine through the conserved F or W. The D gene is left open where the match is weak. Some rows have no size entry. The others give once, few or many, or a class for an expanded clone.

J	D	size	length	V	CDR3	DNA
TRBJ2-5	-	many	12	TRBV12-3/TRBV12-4	CASSLHLGLIYF	TGTGCCAGCAGTCTACATCTAGGGCTCATATACTTC
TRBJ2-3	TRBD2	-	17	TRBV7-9	CASSLDLAGGHGDTQYF	TGTGCCAGCAGCTTAGATTTAGCGGGGGGGCATGGAGATACGCAGTATTTT
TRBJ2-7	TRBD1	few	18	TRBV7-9	CASSPPRSRWDRAYEQYF	TGTGCCAGCAGCCCCCCCAGGAGTCGATGGGACAGGGCTTACGAGCAGTACTTC
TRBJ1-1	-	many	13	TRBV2	CASGSGVNTEAFF	TGTGCCAGCGGTTCAGGGGTGAACACTGAAGCTTTCTTT
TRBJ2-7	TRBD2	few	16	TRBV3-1	CASSRIAGAWAYEQYF	TGTGCCAGCAGCAGGATAGCGGGGGCCTGGGCCTACGAGCAGTACTTC
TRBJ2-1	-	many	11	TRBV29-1	CSTGGGNGQFF	TGCAGCACAGGGGGGGGCAATGGGCAGTTCTTC
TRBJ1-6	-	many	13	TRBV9	CASSAGPPSPLHF	TGTGCCAGCAGCGCCGGGCCGCCTTCACCCCTCCACTTT
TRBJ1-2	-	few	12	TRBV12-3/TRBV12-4	CASSRSGSGYTF	TGTGCCAGCAGCCGCAGCGGGTCTGGCTACACCTTC
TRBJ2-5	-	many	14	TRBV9	CASSVVGGGETQYF	TGTGCCAGCAGCGTAGTAGGAGGGGGGGAGACCCAGTACTTC
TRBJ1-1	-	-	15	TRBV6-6	CASSYSEGESGEAFF	TGTGCCAGCAGTTACTCGGAAGGGGAGTCGGGTGAAGCTTTCTTT
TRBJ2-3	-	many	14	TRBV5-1	CASSLVANEDTQYF	TGCGCCAGCAGCTTGGTGGCAAATGAAGATACGCAGTATTTT
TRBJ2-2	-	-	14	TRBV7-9	CASSLVRNTGELFF	TGTGCCAGCAGCTTAGTTCGTAACACCGGGGAGCTGTTTTTT
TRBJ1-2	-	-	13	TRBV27	CASSRDTTYGYTF	TGTGCCAGCAGTCGGGACACTACCTATGGCTACACCTTC
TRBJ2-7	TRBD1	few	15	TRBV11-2	CASSLFRDRGYEQYF	TGTGCCAGCAGCTTATTCCGGGACAGGGGCTACGAGCAGTACTTC
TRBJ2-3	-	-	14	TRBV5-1	CASSEGSGADTQYF	TGCGCCAGCAGCGAGGGCTCAGGGGCCGATACGCAGTATTTT
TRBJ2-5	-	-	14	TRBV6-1	CASSGAGASETQYF	TGTGCCAGCAGTGGGGCGGGGGCGTCAGAGACCCAGTACTTC
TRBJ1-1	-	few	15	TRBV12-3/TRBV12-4	CASSSGGTANTEAFF	TGTGCCAGCAGTTCGGGAGGCACCGCGAACACTGAAGCTTTCTTT
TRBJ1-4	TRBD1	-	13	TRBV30	CAWRGQLNEKLFF	TGTGCCTGGAGGGGACAGCTGAATGAAAAACTGTTTTTT
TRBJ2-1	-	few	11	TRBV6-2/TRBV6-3	CASGRGDEQFF	TGTGCCAGCGGAAGGGGGGATGAGCAGTTCTTC
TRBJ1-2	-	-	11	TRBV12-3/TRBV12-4	CASARNYGYTF	TGTGCCAGCGCGCGGAACTATGGCTACACCTTC
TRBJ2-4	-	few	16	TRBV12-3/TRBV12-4	CASSRQIFLAKNIQYF	TGTGCCAGCAGTCGACAGATTTTTCTAGCCAAAAACATTCAGTACTTC
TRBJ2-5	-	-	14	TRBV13	CASSWEGRGQTQYF	TGTGCCAGCAGCTGGGAGGGCCGGGGGCAGACCCAGTACTTC